Listed below are T cell receptor beta chains from one sample, sequenced in a study of regulatory T cells in long-lasting Graves disease. Using its own MiXCR run on the multiplex PCR reads, TCRdb lists one record per CDR3 protein. The sample lists around 450,000 distinct CDR3 sequences, about a sixth occurring once. This sample was shared with a second study, whose subject was T cells in Graves' hyperthyroidism and ophthalmopathy.

Source: peripheral blood mononuclear cells (PBMCs), taken at new diagnosis, from a patient treated with antithyroid drugs. These receptors were obtained from a man aged 40-49 years with Graves disease. Each CDR3 is given with its conserved first and last residue. A D gene is named only where the DNA matches it firmly. The listing skips clone size in some rows; elsewhere it reads once, few, many or a size class.

d_gene: TRBD1
abundance: many
len: 18
v_gene: TRBV5-6
j_gene: TRBJ1-2
CDR3aa: CASSRSGTAPISDYGYTF
CDR3nt: TGTGCCAGCAGTCGGTCCGGGACAGCCCCTATCTCTGACTATGGCTACACCTTC

d_gene: .
abundance: many
len: 14
v_gene: TRBV27
j_gene: TRBJ2-7
CDR3aa: CASSLGDRTYEQYF
CDR3nt: TGTGCCAGCAGCTTAGGCGACAGGACCTACGAGCAGTACTTC

d_gene: .
abundance: few
len: 14
v_gene: TRBV20-1
j_gene: TRBJ1-2
CDR3aa: CSASYRDGFYGYTF
CDR3nt: TGCAGTGCTAGTTACAGGGATGGATTCTATGGCTACACCTTC

d_gene: .
abundance: .
len: 12
v_gene: TRBV9
j_gene: TRBJ1-2
CDR3aa: CASSKEVGGYTF
CDR3nt: TGTGCCAGCAGCAAGGAAGTTGGAGGCTACACCTTC

d_gene: TRBD2
abundance: .
len: 15
v_gene: TRBV4-1
j_gene: TRBJ2-7
CDR3aa: CASSKDGSGSYEQYF
CDR3nt: TGCGCCAGCAGCAAAGACGGGAGCGGGAGTTACGAGCAGTACTTC

d_gene: .
abundance: many
len: 16
v_gene: TRBV6-1
j_gene: TRBJ2-3
CDR3aa: CASRGAQGHLTDTQYF
CDR3nt: TGTGCCAGCAGGGGGGCCCAGGGTCATTTGACAGATACGCAGTATTTT

d_gene: .
abundance: many
len: 16
v_gene: TRBV3-1
j_gene: TRBJ1-4
CDR3aa: CASSQGRAGLAEKLFF
CDR3nt: TGTGCCAGCAGCCAAGGAAGGGCCGGTCTGGCTGAAAAACTGTTTTTT

d_gene: .
abundance: many
len: 13
v_gene: TRBV5-1
j_gene: TRBJ2-2
CDR3aa: CASSFVVTGELFF
CDR3nt: TGCGCCAGCAGCTTTGTGGTGACCGGGGAGCTGTTTTTT

d_gene: TRBD1
abundance: few
len: 19
v_gene: TRBV7-3
j_gene: TRBJ1-2
CDR3aa: CASSLTPGEGQGAVYGYTF
CDR3nt: TGTGCCAGCAGCTTAACTCCGGGGGAGGGACAGGGAGCAGTCTATGGCTACACCTTC

d_gene: .
abundance: few
len: 14
v_gene: TRBV7-9
j_gene: TRBJ1-6
CDR3aa: CASSPGLWGSPLHF
CDR3nt: TGTGCCAGCAGCCCCGGACTATGGGGTTCACCCCTCCACTTT

d_gene: TRBD2
abundance: few
len: 16
v_gene: TRBV6-1
j_gene: TRBJ2-3
CDR3aa: CASSVSSGASTDTQYF
CDR3nt: TGTGCCAGCAGTGTTTCTAGCGGAGCTAGCACAGATACGCAGTATTTT

d_gene: .
abundance: .
len: 14
v_gene: TRBV2
j_gene: TRBJ2-7
CDR3aa: CASNEGLFNYEQYF
CDR3nt: TGTGCCAGCAACGAGGGGCTGTTCAACTACGAGCAGTACTTC

d_gene: TRBD2
abundance: many
len: 16
v_gene: TRBV20-1
j_gene: TRBJ2-3
CDR3aa: CSARDLLAASTDTQYF
CDR3nt: TGCAGTGCTAGAGATCTTCTAGCGGCTAGCACAGATACGCAGTATTTT

d_gene: .
abundance: .
len: 15
v_gene: TRBV27
j_gene: TRBJ2-7
CDR3aa: CASSQTGGGNYEQYF
CDR3nt: TGTGCCAGCAGTCAAACAGGGGGGGGGAACTACGAGCAGTACTTC

d_gene: .
abundance: few
len: 16
v_gene: TRBV24-1
j_gene: TRBJ2-4
CDR3aa: CATSEAGALGKNIQYF
CDR3nt: TGTGCCACCAGTGAGGCAGGGGCCCTAGGCAAAAACATTCAGTACTTC

d_gene: TRBD2
abundance: many
len: 19
v_gene: TRBV20-1
j_gene: TRBJ2-7
CDR3aa: CSARNPRDRAGGSSYEQYF
CDR3nt: TGCAGTGCTAGAAATCCTCGGGACAGAGCGGGAGGGAGCTCCTACGAGCAGTACTTC